This T cell receptor beta chain was documented in a study of shared clonotypes between healthy human individuals (dated by TCRdb to the early 2020s). For context, the study as a whole: A couple of women and a few men aged 18 to 49 years were included in the cohort. For each donor, CD4 naive and CD4 memory were each given three plates, CD8 naive was given two plates, and CD8 memory was given one plate. To estimate repertoire size and how much clonotype sharing occurs between individuals, the study deeply sequenced the blood TCR repertoires of five healthy adults. Different laboratories and diverse techniques were used to prepare libraries and sequence TCR repertoires, to increase sequencing depth and limit assay-specific biases. Leukapheresis yielded between about 0.9 and 9.5 billion PBMCs per donor.

About this clone: Its binding antigen is unknown. The sample holds no much larger clone one base away, and base qualities are not on file.

TCR CDR3 regions were amplified from genomic DNA by multiplex PCR using the deep immunoSEQ assay. Extracted genomic DNA from each cell subset was spread evenly across all wells of several immunoSEQ 96-well plates, with each plate serving as a replicate. For sorted subsets, approximately 190 ng genomic DNA, equal to 25,000 to 35,000 T cell genomes, was loaded into each replicate PCR. The purified libraries were quantified using a Qubit 3.0 fluorometer, sized with a Bioanalyzer 2100, and then quantified again using the KAPA Library Quantification kit. Every immunoSEQ 96-well plate was sequenced on a dedicated single-read 150-cycle Illumina NextSeq 550 flow cell. On the authors' methods: Because the immunoSEQ output included only junctional sequences and no quality scores, the filtering could not be the same as the filtering used for full-length reads. Sequences were annotated with PyIR, a Python wrapper for IgBLAST v1.9, using IMGT germline references to assign V/J genes and CDR3. Reads were removed for weak V/J assignments (E-value above 1e-6), missing CDR3, stop codons, out-of-frame junctions, or ambiguous translated residues. V3J clonotypes were defined as sequences sharing an identical inferred V gene, J gene, and CDR3 amino acid sequence. To compute the percentage overlap between repertoires, the number of shared unique clonotypes was divided by the size of the smaller repertoire. Three approaches were used to assess repertoire richness: RTK rarefaction, the Chao1 estimator, and Recon v2.1 estimates of unobserved clonotypes. For all TCRbeta clonotypes obtained by the gDNA method from several donors, generation probabilities were computed with OLGA. TCRdb holds this immuneACCESS table with in-frame rearrangements only. Some clones are missing; in checked studies, unresolved V genes explain under half, and the rest has no known cause. Clone size and V and J calls were adopted from that table, with D and trimming inferred from the DNA. The sample table shows 2 million to 2.5 million clones, and approximately 95% are seen once. The ten largest make up 0.39% of the sample.

Spanning cysteine to phenylalanine, the CDR3 consists of 15 amino acids. The only DNA kept is the CDR3, 45 bases in frame from the first base. Trimming removed 4 bases from V and 0 bases from J, leaving 12 bases between the germline ends. For CDR1 and CDR2, the germline V gene (reference sequence) lists PRHDT and FYEKMQ. The donors were healthy, HIV-negative adults with no recently reported acute infections or vaccinations. Only Caucasian adults living in Nashville, Tennessee, USA were represented among the donors. CD4+ T cells were enriched by magnetic negative selection, after which naive cells were positively selected on CD45RA and the negative fraction was taken as the memory subset. Blood was collected by leukapheresis, and PBMCs were isolated by Ficoll-Histopaque density gradient centrifugation and then cryopreserved in liquid nitrogen vapor phase. Purity and quantity of every magnetically sorted T cell population were checked by analytical flow cytometry. Genomic DNA was isolated from every sorted fraction and measured by UV absorbance on a Nanodrop 2000c.

Study-wide findings and limitations: Pairwise subsampling indicated that sequencing depth was expected to affect the degree of clonotype sharing among donors. Compared with non-shared clonotypes, clonotypes shared by all four sorted-subset donors had higher generation probabilities. Even with the large sequencing depth, rarefaction of the sorted-subset datasets indicated that sequencing was incomplete. Sharing across several donors was observed for about 5% of naive CD4, under 4% of naive CD8, roughly 2.3% of memory CD4, and approximately 0.41% of memory CD8 clonotypes. The small number of donors limited the genetic and exposure-history diversity represented. Sampling was restricted to blood, and TCR repertoires in tissues likely differ from the TCR repertoires found in blood. Larger estimated clonotype richness was generally found for naive subsets than for memory subsets.

The clonotype originates from a man between 18 and 35 years old in good health. Some clones in this sample may be carry-over from other donors' samples. Sequencing used naive CD4+ T cells from PBMCs. The label giving this sample's cell subset or site can be read as: CD45RA+ positively selected. The chain employs TRBV13 and TRBJ1-1, with the D gene uncertain. Read as DNA, the sequence is TGTGCCAGCAGCTCCCGGGCGGCTATGAACACTGAAGCTTTCTTT. Translated, it gives CASSSRAAMNTEAFF.